The next 32 T cell receptor beta chains were all read from a single sample in a study of regulatory T cells in long-lasting Graves disease. Noted time point: newly diagnosed GD, antithyroid drugs for less than 3 months. The TCR library used RNA extracted from PBMCs. Investigators prepared the TCR beta libraries by applying iRepertoire HTBI primers and Arm-PCR of CDR3 regions. TCRdb processed the multiplex PCR reads anew with MiXCR; each CDR3 protein has one entry. The data hold about 430,000 distinct CDR3 sequences, with roughly 15% observed a single time. These data were also filed under a second study, of T cells in Graves' hyperthyroidism and ophthalmopathy.

Material: peripheral blood mononuclear cells (PBMCs), obtained at new diagnosis, from a patient treated with antithyroid drugs. The receptors originated from a woman aged 40 to 50 with Graves disease.

Here the CDR3 reads CASELGQGKNIQYF. In DNA form, the CDR3 reads TGTGCCAGTGAACTTGGACAGGGGAAAAACATTCAGTACTTC. The chain carries TRBV19 and TRBJ2-4, with 9 positions matching TRBD1. Germline V gives CDR1 LNHDA, CDR2 SQIVND (reference sequence). Trimming cost V 8 bases and J 4 bases; bases outside gene matches: 6. The CDR3 sequence is 14 residues long.

This clonotype has at least ten counts. The gene calls are TRBV27 and TRBJ2-7, with TRBD2 identical over 7 bases. Germline assignment: CDR1 MNHEY and CDR2 SMNVEV (reference sequence). The ends lost 1 base at V and 2 bases at J; junction bases unmatched: 5. The length of the CDR3 is 15 residues. For the CDR3, the DNA is TGTGCCAGCAGTTTATTAGCGGGCCAAGCCTACGAGCAGTACTTC. Protein: CASSLLAGQAYEQYF.

This clonotype was detected a few times. The gene calls are TRBV29-1 and TRBJ1-2, with D unresolved. Looked up from germline, CDR1 is SQVTM and CDR2 is ANQGSEA. The CDR3 covers 12 residues. V was shortened by 3 bases and J by 3 bases, with 8 bases between the two germline ends. Here the CDR3 reads CSVDGEYYGYTF. The CDR3 DNA reads TGCAGCGTTGATGGGGAATACTATGGCTACACCTTC.

This sequence joins TRBV6-5 and TRBJ1-4; possible D gene TRBD1, 6 bases. CDR1 is MNHEY and CDR2 is SVGAGI in the germline V gene. This CDR3 has 20 amino acids. V was cut by 2 bases and J by 0 bases, with 22 bases left in between. Here the CDR3 reads CASSYHTRRGASATNEKLFF. The DNA of the CDR3 is TGTGCCAGCAGTTACCACACCCGGCGGGGGGCAAGCGCAACTAATGAAAAACTGTTTTTT.

This clonotype was seen more than once but under ten times. This rearrangement joins TRBV6-1 to TRBJ1-1; a weak D match, TRBD1 (6 bases). The CDR3 runs 17 residues. CDR1 MNHNS and CDR2 SASEGT come from the germline V gene. Trimming removed 7 bases at V and 2 bases at J, with 23 bases between. The CDR3 DNA reads as TGTGCCAGCACCCGGGGGGGCCAGGGGTTCATTAACACTGAAGCTTTCTTT. Translation gives CASTRGGQGFINTEAFF.

The chain has TRBV2 and TRBJ2-5; 7 bases match TRBD1. Germline CDR1 is SNHLY and CDR2 is FYNNEI. The CDR3 totals 13 residues. V trimming: 6 bases; J trimming: 5 bases; junction bases outside the gene matches: 6. This chain's CDR3 is CASSAQGPETQYF. The CDR3 DNA follows: TGTGCCAGCAGCGCACAGGGGCCGGAGACCCAGTACTTC.

This clonotype was picked up many times. This chain connects TRBV7-3 to TRBJ2-1; 8 positions match TRBD2. V gave up 0 bases and J gave up 0 bases; unmatched junction bases: 4. Germline-derived CDR1 and CDR2 are SGHTA and FQGTGA. There are 17 residues in the CDR3. In DNA, the CDR3 is TGTGCCAGCAGCTTAACGTGGAGCGGGAGCTCCTACAATGAGCAGTTCTTC. It codes for CASSLTWSGSSYNEQFF.

With respect to this clonotype: This clone may be a read error of a much larger clone one base away. CDR3 sequence (DNA): TGTGCCAGCATCCCCAAGACCGAGACTAGCGTCTACGAGCAGTACTTC. The encoded protein is CASIPKTETSVYEQYF. The rearrangement uses TRBV6-2 or TRBV6-3 and TRBJ2-7, with 8 bases that match TRBD2. J gave up 3 bases and V 7 bases, and 14 bases lay outside the gene matches. The V gene's germline CDR1 is MNHEY and CDR2 SVGEGT. The CDR3 is made up of 16 amino acids.

The V and J genes are TRBV27 and TRBJ2-1; 7 nucleotides agree with TRBD1. The V and J ends lost 5 bases and 4 bases, in that order; junction bases with no gene match: 8. The germline V gene has CDR1 MNHEY and CDR2 SMNVEV (reference sequence). The CDR3 runs 15 residues. This CDR3 reads CASSHGRGPYNEQFF. In DNA, the CDR3 is TGTGCCAGCAGTCACGGTAGGGGGCCATACAATGAGCAGTTCTTC.

This clonotype came up a few times. The J gene is TRBJ1-3, the V gene TRBV29-1; D remains unclear. The germline V gene has CDR1 SQVTM and CDR2 ANQGSEA. Trimming cost V 4 bases and J 0 bases, with 4 bases left between them. The CDR3 has 12 residues. CDR3 residues: CSVVDSGNTIYF. The CDR3 bases are TGCAGCGTTGTCGACTCTGGAAACACCATATATTTT.

This clonotype was seen many times. The J gene is TRBJ2-5, the V gene TRBV20-1; possible D gene TRBD2, 6 bases. The CDR3 covers 15 residues. Trimming pared 0 bases from V and 4 bases from J, leaving 15 bases between. The germline gives CDR1 DFQATT, CDR2 SNEGSKA (reference sequence). CDR3 nucleotides: TGCAGTGCTAGAGATATAAGGGACGGGGGAGAGACCCAGTACTTC. It translates to CSARDIRDGGETQYF.

This clonotype was detected ten times or more. This rearrangement joins TRBV7-2 to TRBJ2-7, with TRBD2 matching over 8 bases. The CDR3 is made up of 15 amino acids. Germline V gives CDR1 SGHTA, CDR2 FQGNSA. With V trimmed by 3 bases and J by 1 base, 5 bases remained unmatched. The chain's CDR3 is CASSFSGMGSYEQYF. The CDR3 DNA is TGTGCCAGCAGCTTTAGCGGGATGGGGTCCTACGAGCAGTACTTC.

To note about this clonotype: This may be a read error: a much more frequent sequence differs by one nucleotide. This chain uses TRBV30 with TRBJ1-5, with TRBD1 identical over 7 bases. CDR3 length: 16 residues. The trim removed 0 bases at V and 5 bases at J, leaving 10 bases unmatched. CDR1 is GTSNPN, CDR2 SVGIG, per germline (reference sequence). Here the CDR3 reads CAWSVARGTEDQPQHF. The CDR3, as DNA: TGTGCCTGGAGTGTAGCCCGCGGGACAGAAGATCAGCCCCAGCATTTT.

There are many counts of this clonotype. The chain combines TRBV20-1 with TRBJ1-1; possibly TRBD1 for D (5 bases). CDR1 DFQATT and CDR2 SNEGSKA come from the germline V gene (reference sequence). V lost 4 bases and J 1 base, leaving 10 bases between the germline ends. This CDR3 comprises 13 residues. CDR3 DNA: TGCAGTGCTATTGGGACGGCGAACACTGAAGCTTTCTTT. This gives the protein CSAIGTANTEAFF.

At least ten counts were recorded for this clonotype. The chain joins TRBV3-1 to TRBJ2-5; 9 bases are a match to TRBD2. There are 16 residues in the CDR3. The J segment lost 2 bases and the V segment lost 3 bases, leaving 7 bases of the junction unmatched. In germline, CDR1 is LGHDT, CDR2 YNNKEL (reference sequence). In DNA, the CDR3 is TGTGCCAGCAGCCATGAAACTAGCGGGCCGCAAGAGACCCAGTACTTC. Its translation is CASSHETSGPQETQYF.

This clonotype has at least ten counts. CDR3 residues: CSVDTLDSEAFF. The CDR3, as DNA: TGCAGCGTTGATACCCTCGACAGTGAAGCTTTCTTT. The chain combines TRBV29-1 with TRBJ1-1, with D tentatively TRBD1 (5 bases). V dropped 3 bases and J dropped 7 bases, with 12 bases sitting between them. The germline V gene encodes CDR1 SQVTM and CDR2 ANQGSEA. The CDR3 covers 12 residues.

This clonotype was recorded at least ten times. J is TRBJ1-2 and V is TRBV11-2; D is unresolved. V was pared by 5 bases and J by 8 bases, with 15 bases between. CDR3 size: 13 residues. Per the germline V gene, CDR1 is SGHAT and CDR2 is FQNNGV. The CDR3: CASSHRPPRGYTF. CDR3 in DNA: TGTGCCAGCAGCCACCGGCCTCCCAGGGGCTACACCTTC.

The chain is built from TRBV30 and TRBJ1-3; 8 bases fit TRBD1. CDR1 is GTSNPN, CDR2 SVGIG, per germline (reference sequence). This CDR3 has 14 residues. Trimming cost V 5 bases and J 0 bases; bases outside gene matches: 3. The DNA for the CDR3 is TGTGCCTGGGGACAGGGAAGCTCTGGAAACACCATATATTTT. Amino acid sequence: CAWGQGSSGNTIYF.

This clonotype was seen more than once but under ten times. The V and J genes are TRBV11-2 and TRBJ2-2; 8 nucleotides line up with TRBD2. Germline CDR1 is SGHAT and CDR2 is FQNNGV. The J segment lost 6 bases and the V segment lost 4 bases, leaving 13 bases of the junction unmatched. The CDR3 is 17 residues long. The CDR3 is CASSSLPGTSPPGELFF. The CDR3 nucleotides are TGTGCCAGCAGCTCCCTGCCCGGGACTAGTCCCCCCGGGGAGCTGTTTTTT.

The rearrangement links TRBV30 to TRBJ1-6, with a possible D match to TRBD1 (6 bases). CDR1 and CDR2 from the germline V gene are GTSNPN and SVGIG (reference sequence). Trimming took 5 bases from V and 10 from J, leaving 15 bases between them. The CDR3 covers 13 residues. CDR3 residues: CAWDRMFNSPLHF. CDR3 coding DNA: TGTGCCTGGGACAGGATGTTCAACTCACCCCTCCACTTT.

This clonotype came up many times. The chain is built from TRBV12-3 or TRBV12-4 and TRBJ2-1, with D tentatively TRBD2 (6 bases). With 4 bases removed from V and 9 bases from J, the gap between germline ends came to 16 bases. The CDR3 sequence is 14 residues long. CDR3 in DNA: TGTGCCAGCAGTTCGGCTCCGAGTAGCGGTGAGCAGTTCTTC. Translated, it gives CASSSAPSSGEQFF.

V usage is TRBV12-3 or TRBV12-4 and J usage is TRBJ2-1; the match to TRBD2 covers 10 bases. J gave up 3 bases and V 3 bases, and 2 bases lay outside the gene matches. The CDR3 runs 15 residues. CDR3 loop: CASSFASGGYNEQFF. The DNA for the CDR3 is TGTGCCAGCAGTTTTGCTAGCGGGGGCTACAATGAGCAGTTCTTC.

This clonotype was counted at least ten times. The chain has TRBV7-6 and TRBJ2-1; 10 bases align to TRBD2. Germline lookup yields CDR1 SGHVS and CDR2 FNYEAQ. Losses at the gene ends were 1 base for V and 10 bases for J; bases not matched to a gene: 4. This CDR3 comprises 14 residues. CDR3 region: CASSLGTSGIEQFF. CDR3 bases: TGTGCCAGCAGCTTAGGAACTAGCGGGATCGAGCAGTTCTTC.

This clonotype was counted ten times or more. The chain carries TRBV28 and TRBJ2-3; 9 nucleotides match TRBD1. V lost 4 bases and J lost 2; bases outside the gene matches: 7. Germline CDR1 reads MDHEN; CDR2 reads SYDVKM. The CDR3 runs 16 residues. The CDR3 coding sequence is TGTGCCAGCAGTTCGCCCGGGGACAGGGCCACAGATACGCAGTATTTT. Protein sequence: CASSSPGDRATDTQYF.

The sample holds a few counts of this clonotype. This sequence joins TRBV20-1 and TRBJ2-1; TRBD2 matches at 10 bases. The CDR3 is 15 residues long. Germline CDR1 reads DFQATT; CDR2 reads SNEGSKA (reference sequence). With V trimmed by 3 bases and J by 9 bases, 11 bases remained unmatched. CDR3 sequence (DNA): TGCAGTGCTAGCCCCTCGAGTAGCGGGAGGTTTGAGCAGTTCTTC. Its translation is CSASPSSSGRFEQFF.

Ten or more counts support this clonotype. The J gene is TRBJ2-7, the V gene TRBV7-9; unclear D gene. V was cut by 5 bases and J by 0 bases, with 17 bases left in between. Per the germline V gene, CDR1 is SEHNR and CDR2 is FQNEAQ (reference sequence). The CDR3 is 16 amino acids. The CDR3 sequence is CASSPKASTSSYEQYF. The CDR3 DNA reads as TGTGCCAGCAGCCCCAAGGCATCGACCAGCTCCTACGAGCAGTACTTC. The whole variable domain, remainder taken from reference TRBV7-9 and TRBJ2-7, is DTGVSQNPRHKITKRGQNVTFRCDPISEHNRLYWYRQTLGQGPEFLTYFQNEAQLEKSRLLSDRFSAERPKGSFSTLEIQRTEQGDSAMYLCASSPKASTSSYEQYFGPGTRLTVT.

This clonotype has ten or more counts. V and J are TRBV6-5 and TRBJ2-7; tentatively, D is TRBD2 (5 bases). V dropped 3 bases and J dropped 1 base, with 13 bases sitting between them. This CDR3 region has 15 residues. The germline V gene has CDR1 MNHEY and CDR2 SVGAGI. CDR3 sequence (DNA): TGTGCCAGCAGTTATACGGGGTTCTCGTCCTACGAGCAGTACTTC. This gives the protein CASSYTGFSSYEQYF.

To note about this clonotype: This may be a read error, as it is one base from a much larger clone. The CDR3 nucleotides read TGTGCCAGCAGCGGGGGACGGTTCTACGAGCAGTACTTC. Its protein product is CASSGGRFYEQYF. This chain joins TRBV2 and TRBJ2-7; possible D gene TRBD2, 6 bases. Trimming removed 6 bases at V and 3 bases at J, with 12 bases between. The CDR3 length is 13 residues. Germline CDR1 SNHLY, CDR2 FYNNEI.

This clonotype was seen ten or more times. The chain recombines TRBV28 with TRBJ1-1; D is undetermined. Germline CDR1 is MDHEN and CDR2 is SYDVKM. This CDR3 is 13 amino acids long. Trimming removed 7 bases from V and 2 bases from J, with 11 bases in between. CDR3 protein: CASTVGGNTEAFF. In DNA, the CDR3 is TGTGCCAGCACCGTCGGAGGTAACACTGAAGCTTTCTTT. The full variable domain, rest sourced from reference TRBV28 and TRBJ1-1, is DVKVTQSSRYLVKRTGEKVFLECVQDMDHENMFWYRQDPGLGLRLIYFSYDVKMKEKGDIPEGYSVSREKKERFSLILESASTNQTSMYLCASTVGGNTEAFFGQGTRLTVV.

The rearrangement links TRBV3-1 to TRBJ1-1; D unresolved. V was clipped by 2 bases and J by 5 bases, with 18 bases between them. Germline V lookup: CDR1 LGHDT, CDR2 YNNKEL (reference sequence). The CDR3 covers 16 residues. Here the CDR3 DNA reads TGTGCCAGCAGCCAACCAACTTCCGGGTCGCAGACTGAAGCTTTCTTT. Residues: CASSQPTSGSQTEAFF. The variable domain in full, with the rest retrieved from reference TRBV3-1 and TRBJ1-1, is DTAVSQTPKYLVTQMGNDKSIKCEQNLGHDTMYWYKQDSKKFLKIMFSYNNKELIINETVPNRFSPKSPDKAHLNLHINSLELGDSAVYFCASSQPTSGSQTEAFFGQGTRLTVV.

V gene TRBV6-2 or TRBV6-3 combines with J gene TRBJ1-2, with 9 bases lining up with TRBD1. The germline V gene has CDR1 MNHEY and CDR2 SVGEGT. CDR3 length: 14 amino acids. The V segment lost 5 bases and the J segment 8 bases; nucleotides outside the gene matches: 9. The CDR3 reads CASSLTGGKEGYTF. In DNA form, the CDR3 reads TGTGCCAGCAGTCTCACAGGGGGCAAAGAAGGCTACACCTTC.

This clonotype was detected ten times or more. V and J are TRBV3-1 and TRBJ1-2, with a possible D match to TRBD1 (6 bases). Germline CDR1 and CDR2: LGHDT and YNNKEL (reference sequence). V lost 0 bases and J 5 bases, leaving 19 bases between the germline ends. This CDR3 is built from 17 residues. CDR3 bases: TGTGCCAGCAGCCAAGACAGGGTCTTCAGGGGCGGATATGGCTACACCTTC. This sequence encodes CASSQDRVFRGGYGYTF.